This T cell receptor beta chain is from a study of cytotoxic CD8 clonotypes in ibrutinib-treated CLL. The repertoire was sequenced with immunoSEQ multiplex PCR; TCRdb's copy has only in-frame clones and lacks some. The repertoire holds some 120,000 clones, with approximately 56% as singletons. Between the trimmed V and J ends, which lost 7 bases and 8 bases, there was a span of 12 bases. The CDR3 has 13 amino acids. From germline, CDR1 is MGHDK and CDR2 SYGVNS. The sequencing here drew on PBMCs, taken after 24 months of ibrutinib treatment. The J gene is TRBJ1-6, the V gene TRBV25-1; D possibly corresponds to TRBD1 (6 bases). The source is a human donor with chronic lymphocytic leukemia. The CDR3 DNA reads as TGTGCCAGCACATGGGGGGCGGATTCACCCCTCCACTTT. It is translated as CASTWGADSPLHF.